This T cell receptor beta chain derives from a study of T cell responses to AZD1222 COVID-19 vaccine. About this clone itself: The antigen remains undetermined.

This CDR3 contains 13 residues. Germline loops: CDR1 SGHDT, CDR2 YYEEEE. V was pared by 4 bases and J by 1 base, with 9 bases between. The study's findings and limits: Baseline seropositives among AZD1222 recipients totaled only five to seven. Clonal diversity may have been underestimated, and the donors were mostly white British, with more females than males.

Clones were read by immunoSEQ multiplex PCR, and TCRdb kept only the in-frame ones, dropping some. Counted here are around 120,000 clones, about 90% occurring once; the ten biggest clones make up about 7.5%. The TCR originated in an adult who received the AZD1222 COVID-19 vaccine. Specimen: peripheral blood, collected 28 days after the second AZD1222 dose. V usage is TRBV5-6 and J usage is TRBJ2-7; D gene ambiguous. CDR3 in amino acids: CASSETISYEQYF. The CDR3 bases are TGTGCCAGCAGCGAGACGATATCCTACGAGCAGTACTTC.